Shown below are 25 T cell receptor beta chains from a single sample sequenced in a study of CD8+ T cells in alopecia areata (dated by TCRdb to the late 2010s). Receptors were amplified or captured by the immunoSEQ multiplex PCR assay. RNA was extracted from all samples and reverse transcribed into cDNA, which served as template for TCR sequencing. TCRdb retrieved this table from immuneACCESS and kept in-frame rearrangements only. Not all clones are present; in checked studies, unresolved V genes account for under half, and no reason is known for the remainder. The sample records 150,000 to 250,000 clones, 60% of which are singletons. The biggest ten clones account for over 3% of the sample. In the paper's terms, the time point label means: around 4 weeks on oral tofacitinib. The treatment or condition label, read with the paper, signifies: oral pan-JAK inhibitor, 5-10 mg twice daily. Here the sequenced sample was CD4+ T cells sorted from blood, taken at week 4, from a patient treated with tofacitinib. The source of these receptors is a human donor with alopecia areata.

The J gene is TRBJ2-3, the V gene TRBV2, with a tentative D call TRBD2 (5 bases). Germline CDR1 and CDR2: SNHLY and FYNNEI. The CDR3 is made up of 15 amino acids. Deletions cut 6 bases from V and 0 bases from J, with 13 bases between. The CDR3 spells CASSSGLTSTDTQYF. The DNA of the CDR3 is TGTGCCAGCAGCAGCGGTCTCACTAGCACAGATACGCAGTATTTT.

To note about this clone: Other DNA variants within this sample encode the same CDR3. This chain links TRBV4-1 with TRBJ2-1; a weak D match, TRBD2 (5 bases). V lost 0 bases, J lost 0 bases, and 12 bases lay in between. This CDR3 spans 17 amino acids. Germline loops: CDR1 MGHRA, CDR2 YSYEKL. CDR3: CASSQDPPGSSYNEQFF. The CDR3, as DNA: TGCGCCAGCAGCCAAGATCCTCCGGGGAGCTCCTACAATGAGCAGTTCTTC.

The gene calls are TRBV2 and TRBJ1-2; D perhaps matches TRBD1 (6 bases). Deletions cut 0 bases from V and 2 bases from J, with 13 bases between. Germline V gene sequence: CDR1 SNHLY, CDR2 FYNNEI. This CDR3 region has 16 residues. This CDR3 is CASSEALGGPNYGYTF. The CDR3 DNA sequence: TGTGCCAGCAGTGAAGCACTGGGGGGGCCCAACTATGGCTACACCTTC.

CDR3 in amino acids: CASSQATGGLGYTF. The CDR3 DNA is TGCGCCAGCAGCCAAGCGACAGGGGGCTTGGGCTACACCTTC. This chain joins TRBV5-1 and TRBJ1-2, with 10 positions matching TRBD1. Germline V gene sequence: CDR1 SGHRS, CDR2 YFSETQ. With 4 bases clipped from V and 8 bases from J, the junction kept 8 bases outside the gene matches. The CDR3 is 14 residues long. The full variable domain, rest sourced from reference TRBV5-1 and TRBJ1-2, is KAGVTQTPRYLIKTRGQQVTLSCSPISGHRSVSWYQQTPGQGLQFLFEYFSETQRNKGNFPGRFSGRQFSNSRSEMNVSTLELGDSALYLCASSQATGGLGYTFGSGTRLTVV.

The chain employs TRBV30 and TRBJ1-1; TRBD1 aligns across 7 bases. Germline V gene sequence: CDR1 GTSNPN, CDR2 SVGIG (reference sequence). The CDR3 is 14 amino acids. V shed 5 bases and J 5 bases; nucleotides not matched to a gene: 11. For the CDR3, the DNA is TGTGCCTGGGCCTTTGGCGGACAGGAAACTGAAGCTTTCTTT. It translates to CAWAFGGQETEAFF.

The chain links TRBV12-5 to TRBJ2-1; a possible D gene is TRBD2 (5 bases). V shed 4 bases and J shed 12 bases, with 19 bases lying between them. Germline CDR1 LGHNT, CDR2 FRNRAP. The CDR3 runs 14 residues. The CDR3 DNA is TGTGCTAGTGGTTCGCAACTTGGCACGGCGGGGCAGTTCTTC. This gives the protein CASGSQLGTAGQFF.

V is TRBV5-1 and J is TRBJ2-5; TRBD2 matches at 7 bases. V trimming: 4 bases; J trimming: 5 bases; junction bases outside the gene matches: 14. Germline V gene data show CDR1 as SGHRS and CDR2 as YFSETQ. This CDR3 comprises 16 residues. CDR3: CASSTREAGLGETQYF. In DNA, the CDR3 is TGCGCCAGCAGCACACGGGAGGCAGGTCTCGGGGAGACCCAGTACTTC.

This clone has only a few counts. This chain uses TRBV5-6 with TRBJ2-1; D unclear. The germline V gene has CDR1 SGHDT and CDR2 YYEEEE. V was trimmed by 0 bases and J by 6 bases, leaving 10 bases between them. The CDR3 is 14 amino acids. The CDR3 loop is CASSLGGRSNEQFF. CDR3 DNA sequence: TGTGCCAGCAGCTTGGGAGGCAGATCCAATGAGCAGTTCTTC.

The chain is built from TRBV29-1 and TRBJ1-4; D ambiguous. This CDR3 comprises 13 residues. Trimming took off 7 bases at V and 0 bases at J, with 9 bases between the two ends. The germline V gene encodes CDR1 SQVTM and CDR2 ANQGSEA. CDR3 residues: CSANGPTNEKLFF. CDR3 DNA sequence: TGCAGCGCTAACGGGCCAACTAATGAAAAACTGTTTTTT.

Turning to this clone: Other DNA sequences in the sample encode the same CDR3. The chain has TRBV30 and TRBJ1-5; 7 nucleotides line up with TRBD1. V shed 0 bases and J 5 bases; nucleotides not matched to a gene: 4. CDR1 is GTSNPN and CDR2 is SVGIG in the germline V gene (reference sequence). The CDR3 runs to 14 residues. The CDR3 DNA reads TGTGCCTGGAGTGTCCGACAGGGCGATCAGCCCCAGCATTTT. Translated, it gives CAWSVRQGDQPQHF.

There are a few counts of this clone. The gene calls are TRBV29-1 and TRBJ1-1, with TRBD1 as a possible D gene (5 bases). The CDR3 is 13 residues long. V lost 5 bases and J 4 bases, leaving 14 bases between the germline ends. Per the germline V gene, CDR1 is SQVTM and CDR2 is ANQGSEA. CDR3 coding DNA: TGCAGCGTTCTGGGGCAGCTGGGCACTGAAGCTTTCTTT. This sequence encodes CSVLGQLGTEAFF.

This clone occurred a few times. This rearrangement joins TRBV30 to TRBJ2-1; D is unresolved. Trimming stripped 3 bases from V and 10 bases from J, with 22 bases between. CDR1 and CDR2 (germline): GTSNPN, SVGIG (reference sequence). The length of the CDR3 is 15 residues. The CDR3 coding sequence is TGTGCCTGGAGGGTCCTAGGACCAGTAGCATGGGAGCAGTTCTTC. Translating gives CAWRVLGPVAWEQFF. The entire variable domain, with the rest obtained from reference TRBV30 and TRBJ2-1, is as follows: SQTIHQWPATLVQPVGSPLSLECTVEGTSNPNLYWYRQAAGRGLQLLFYSVGIGQISSEVPQNLSASRPQDRQFILSSKKLLLSDSGFYLCAWRVLGPVAWEQFFGPGTRLTVL.

This chain links TRBV7-9 with TRBJ2-3; 11 positions match TRBD2. The ends lost 2 bases at V and 3 bases at J; junction bases unmatched: 1. Germline V gene data show CDR1 as SEHNR and CDR2 as FQNEAQ (reference sequence). The CDR3 spans 15 residues. The CDR3 loop reads CASSLLAGGTDTQYF. The CDR3, as DNA: TGTGCCAGCAGCTTACTAGCGGGGGGAACAGATACGCAGTATTTT.

The chain joins TRBV25-1 to TRBJ1-2, with TRBD1 identical over 7 bases. This CDR3 spans 16 amino acids. V lost 4 bases, J lost 3 bases, and 11 bases stayed unmatched. CDR1 is MGHDK and CDR2 is SYGVNS in the germline V gene. The CDR3: CASSGRQGFSYYGYTF. DNA of the CDR3: TGTGCCAGCAGTGGGCGACAGGGTTTTTCCTACTATGGCTACACCTTC.

This clone was detected only a few times. The rearrangement links TRBV29-1 to TRBJ1-1; tentative D call: TRBD1 (6 bases). The CDR3 totals 15 residues. Germline V lookup: CDR1 SQVTM, CDR2 ANQGSEA. V shed 6 bases and J shed 4 bases, with 21 bases lying between them. CDR3 coding DNA: TGCAGCGTGGTTACAGGGCCCGGGCGGGGCACTGAAGCTTTCTTT. The encoded protein is CSVVTGPGRGTEAFF. The complete variable domain, with remaining parts taken from reference TRBV29-1 and TRBJ1-1, reads SAVISQKPSRDICQRGTSLTIQCQVDSQVTMMFWYRQQPGQSLTLIATANQGSEATYESGFVIDKFPISRPNLTFSTLTVSNMSPEDSSIYLCSVVTGPGRGTEAFFGQGTRLTVV.

The CDR3 region has the DNA TGTGCCACCAGCAGAGACCGGGCTTCAGATACGCAGTATTTT. This gives the protein CATSRDRASDTQYF. The genes are TRBV15 and TRBJ2-3, with D uncertain. V dropped 0 bases and J dropped 4 bases, with 8 bases sitting between them. CDR3 length: 14 residues. From germline, CDR1 is LNHNV and CDR2 YYDKDF (reference sequence).

The rearrangement joins TRBV5-1 to TRBJ2-3; no clear D. CDR1 is SGHRS and CDR2 is YFSETQ in the germline V gene. Trimming took off 4 bases at V and 2 bases at J, with 8 bases between the two ends. The CDR3 is 13 residues long. CDR3 residues: CASSPRATDTQYF. The CDR3 nucleotides are TGCGCCAGCAGCCCCAGAGCCACAGATACGCAGTATTTT.

This clone has only a few counts. This chain joins TRBV7-9 and TRBJ2-7; 8 nucleotides agree with TRBD1. The CDR3 covers 14 residues. Germline lookup yields CDR1 SEHNR and CDR2 FQNEAQ (reference sequence). The J segment lost 3 bases and the V segment lost 5 bases, leaving 6 bases of the junction unmatched. For the CDR3, the DNA is TGTGCCAGCAGCCAACGGACAGGGCTCTACGAGCAGTACTTC. Translation: CASSQRTGLYEQYF.

This clone was seen a handful of times. The chain is built from TRBV9 and TRBJ1-1, with 7 bases that match TRBD1. V gave up 2 bases and J gave up 4 bases; unmatched junction bases: 2. This CDR3 contains 13 residues. Germline V gives CDR1 SGDLS, CDR2 YYNGEE. The DNA for the CDR3 is TGTGCCAGCAGCGTTCAGGGGGGCACTGAAGCTTTCTTT. Its translation: CASSVQGGTEAFF.

This clone was counted only a few times. The rearrangement joins TRBV28 to TRBJ2-5; D call uncertain. Trimming shortened V by 5 bases and J by 4 bases, and 8 bases separated the two germline ends. The CDR3 is 12 amino acids. Germline CDR1 MDHEN, CDR2 SYDVKM. The CDR3, as DNA: TGTGCCAGCAGTATCTACTCAGAGACCCAGTACTTC. Protein: CASSIYSETQYF. Full variable domain (outside the CDR3, taken from reference TRBV28 and TRBJ2-5): DVKVTQSSRYLVKRTGEKVFLECVQDMDHENMFWYRQDPGLGLRLIYFSYDVKMKEKGDIPEGYSVSREKKERFSLILESASTNQTSMYLCASSIYSETQYFGPGTRLLVL.

The chain combines TRBV2 with TRBJ2-7, with D tentatively TRBD1 (5 bases). Trimming removed 6 bases at V and 11 bases at J, with 11 bases between. CDR3 length: 10 residues. CDR1 is SNHLY, CDR2 FYNNEI, per germline. DNA for the CDR3: TGTGCCAGCAGACAGGTGGTAGAGTACTTC. Protein product: CASRQVVEYF. The full variable domain, completed using reference TRBV2 and TRBJ2-7, is EPEVTQTPSHQVTQMGQEVILRCVPISNHLYFYWYRQILGQKVEFLVSFYNNEISEKSEIFDDQFSVERPDGSNFTLKIRSTKLEDSAMYFCASRQVVEYFGPGTRLTVT.

The chain recombines TRBV9 with TRBJ1-6; D is ambiguous. CDR1 is SGDLS and CDR2 is YYNGEE in the germline V gene. The CDR3 consists of 14 residues. Deletions cut 7 bases from V and 3 bases from J, with 11 bases between. The CDR3 DNA sequence: TGTGCCAGCGGAGCCGGGGACTATAATTCACCCCTCCACTTT. Protein: CASGAGDYNSPLHF.

This clone was counted between two and nine times. The chain combines TRBV6-5 with TRBJ2-1; 9 bases fit TRBD2. Germline assignment: CDR1 MNHEY and CDR2 SVGAGI. Unmatched junction bases numbered 8, after V lost 8 bases and J lost 6 bases. The CDR3 sequence is 14 residues long. The CDR3 coding sequence is TGTGCCAGCGGTTTTAGCGGGGGTCGCAATGAGCAGTTCTTC. Translating it yields CASGFSGGRNEQFF.

V usage is TRBV15 and J usage is TRBJ1-1, with TRBD1 as a possible D gene (5 bases). The CDR3 length is 13 residues. The germline V gene encodes CDR1 LNHNV and CDR2 YYDKDF (reference sequence). The ends were cut back, 1 base at V and 6 bases at J, with 9 bases in the middle. CDR3 residues: CATSRGQLAEAFF. CDR3 sequence (DNA): TGTGCCACCAGCAGAGGACAGTTGGCTGAAGCTTTCTTT.

This sequence joins TRBV7-6 and TRBJ1-1; D perhaps matches TRBD1 (6 bases). In germline, CDR1 is SGHVS, CDR2 FNYEAQ. Trimming pared 5 bases from V and 1 base from J, leaving 14 bases between. This CDR3 contains 15 residues. CDR3 sequence (DNA): TGTGCCAGCAGCACAACAGGGATCGGGAACACTGAAGCTTTCTTT. It encodes CASSTTGIGNTEAFF.